The 24 T cell receptor beta chains given below trace back to one sample, sequenced in a study of identical twins. One entry per CDR3 protein, called by TCRdb with MiXCR from the 5' RACE reads. In the table there are about 430,000 distinct CDR3 sequences, roughly 18% of which are singletons. The source material was naive T cells sorted from blood. The receptors were sampled from a man over 45 in good health.

The gene calls are TRBV27 and TRBJ1-1; 8 bases are a match to TRBD1. Trimming cost V 4 bases and J 8 bases; bases outside gene matches: 18. In germline, CDR1 is MNHEY, CDR2 SMNVEV (reference sequence). The CDR3 totals 17 residues. The CDR3: CASSSPSLGQGGKEAFF. CDR3 nucleotides: TGTGCCAGCAGTTCCCCATCCCTCGGACAGGGCGGAAAGGAAGCTTTCTTT.

This clonotype was seen at least ten times. In DNA form, the CDR3 reads TGCAGTGCTAAAGTAGGAGGCACTGAAGCTTTCTTT. Translation: CSAKVGGTEAFF. This chain links TRBV20-1 with TRBJ1-1; D uncertain. The V end was cut by 4 bases, the J end by 4 bases, with 10 bases between. The CDR3 runs to 12 residues. Germline CDR1 DFQATT, CDR2 SNEGSKA (reference sequence).

This clonotype was counted many times. The rearrangement uses TRBV20-1 and TRBJ1-1, with a possible D match to TRBD1 (6 bases). V dropped 7 bases and J dropped 2 bases, with 17 bases sitting between them. Per the germline V gene, CDR1 is DFQATT and CDR2 is SNEGSKA (reference sequence). This CDR3 is 14 amino acids long. CDR3 nucleotides: TGCAGTGAACAGGGTGGGGGCTCCAACACTGAAGCTTTCTTT. Protein sequence: CSEQGGGSNTEAFF.

This chain links TRBV5-1 with TRBJ2-2; TRBD2 matches 13 bases. Germline V lookup: CDR1 SGHRS, CDR2 YFSETQ. V shed 4 bases, J shed 0 bases, and the junction held 6 bases outside the gene matches. CDR3 length: 18 residues. The CDR3 protein is CASSLGLAGLSNTGELFF. The CDR3 nucleotides are TGCGCCAGCAGCCTGGGACTAGCGGGGCTATCGAACACCGGGGAGCTGTTTTTT. The full variable domain, in which reference TRBV5-1 and TRBJ2-2 provide the parts outside the CDR3, is KAGVTQTPRYLIKTRGQQVTLSCSPISGHRSVSWYQQTPGQGLQFLFEYFSETQRNKGNFPGRFSGRQFSNSRSEMNVSTLELGDSALYLCASSLGLAGLSNTGELFFGEGSRLTVL.

This clonotype was seen a few times. The J gene is TRBJ1-6, the V gene TRBV10-3; 7 positions agree with TRBD1. Germline values: CDR1 ENHRY, CDR2 SYGVKD. Germline trimming cut 2 bases from V and 7 bases from J; bases unmatched to any gene: 2. The length of the CDR3 is 14 residues. CDR3 nucleotides: TGTGCCATCAGTGAGGTAGGGGGCAATTCACCCCTCCACTTT. It codes for CAISEVGGNSPLHF.

The rearrangement uses TRBV28 and TRBJ1-5; weak D call: TRBD1 (5 bases). The CDR3 extends over 15 amino acids. The germline gives CDR1 MDHEN, CDR2 SYDVKM. Trimming cost V 6 bases and J 0 bases, with 12 bases left between them. CDR3 bases: TGTGCCAGCAGACTGACAGATTATAGCAATCAGCCCCAGCATTTT. Protein: CASRLTDYSNQPQHF.

This clonotype was observed a few times. The chain couples TRBV11-2 to TRBJ1-1; possibly TRBD1 for D (5 bases). V lost 3 bases to trimming and J lost 5 bases, with 16 bases between them. The V gene's germline CDR1 is SGHAT and CDR2 FQNNGV. The CDR3 runs 15 residues. CDR3 nucleotides: TGTGCCAGCAGCTTGGGGGAAGGGAGAGGTACTGAAGCTTTCTTT. This gives the protein CASSLGEGRGTEAFF.

The V gene is TRBV7-9, the J gene TRBJ1-5, with a possible D match to TRBD1 (6 bases). This CDR3 region has 13 residues. V was shortened by 5 bases and J by 4 bases, with 9 bases between the two germline ends. Germline V CDR1 and CDR2: SEHNR, FQNEAQ (reference sequence). The CDR3 sequence is CASSGGQNQPQHF. CDR3 sequence (DNA): TGTGCCAGCAGCGGCGGACAGAATCAGCCCCAGCATTTT.

This clonotype was found many times. The CDR3 nucleotides read TGCAGCGCTACGGCTAGCGCATTTTCGAACACCGGGGAGCTGTTTTTT. Its protein is CSATASAFSNTGELFF. The rearrangement joins TRBV29-1 to TRBJ2-2; perhaps TRBD2 as D (6 bases). This CDR3 has 16 amino acids. The germline CDR1 and CDR2 sequences are SQVTM and ANQGSEA. Trimming pared 7 bases from V and 0 bases from J, leaving 18 bases between.

The chain recombines TRBV7-9 with TRBJ1-1; D gene unclear. The CDR3 spans 13 residues. Germline CDR1 SEHNR, CDR2 FQNEAQ (reference sequence). V was cut by 5 bases and J by 1 base, with 8 bases left in between. CDR3 residues: CASSVTENTEAFF. The CDR3 bases are TGTGCCAGCAGCGTAACAGAGAACACTGAAGCTTTCTTT.

This clonotype was seen only a few times. The chain combines TRBV5-1 with TRBJ2-1, with D uncertain. The V end was cut by 4 bases, the J end by 0 bases, with 11 bases between. The CDR3 loop spans 15 amino acids. CDR1 and CDR2 (germline): SGHRS, YFSETQ. CDR3 sequence reads: CASSPKDSSYNEQFF. The CDR3 bases are TGCGCCAGCAGCCCGAAGGATAGCTCCTACAATGAGCAGTTCTTC. Complete variable domain (other parts from reference TRBV5-1 and TRBJ2-1): KAGVTQTPRYLIKTRGQQVTLSCSPISGHRSVSWYQQTPGQGLQFLFEYFSETQRNKGNFPGRFSGRQFSNSRSEMNVSTLELGDSALYLCASSPKDSSYNEQFFGPGTRLTVL.

The rearrangement uses TRBV12-3 or TRBV12-4 and TRBJ2-2; TRBD1 is a possible D gene (6 bases). V was clipped by 2 bases and J by 0 bases, with 10 bases between them. This CDR3 is built from 16 residues. Here the CDR3 reads CASSLSGQPNTGELFF. CDR3 nucleotide sequence: TGTGCCAGCAGTTTATCGGGACAACCGAACACCGGGGAGCTGTTTTTT.

The sample holds many counts of this clonotype. The chain uses TRBV6-2 or TRBV6-3 and TRBJ2-7, with D perhaps given as TRBD1 or TRBD2 (5 bases each). The CDR3 consists of 17 residues. Per germline, CDR1 MNHEY and CDR2 SVGEGT. The V gene lost 1 base and the J gene lost 0 bases, with 16 bases spanning the gap. The CDR3 reads CASSYFPSRDGSYEQYF. The DNA of the CDR3 is TGTGCCAGCAGTTACTTCCCCTCACGGGACGGCTCCTACGAGCAGTACTTC.

This clonotype was observed many times. The CDR3 DNA sequence: TGCAGCGTTGGTGCCGGGACAGACACCGGGGAGCTGTTTTTT. This translates into CSVGAGTDTGELFF. The chain is built from TRBV29-1 and TRBJ2-2, with 7 nucleotides matching TRBD1. Per germline, CDR1 SQVTM and CDR2 ANQGSEA. This CDR3 spans 14 amino acids. The ends lost 4 bases at V and 3 bases at J; junction bases unmatched: 5.

This clonotype occurred a few times. The V call is TRBV4-1, the J call TRBJ1-5, with unresolved D. This CDR3 region has 16 residues. Germline CDR1 MGHRA, CDR2 YSYEKL. Trimming shortened V by 3 bases and J by 1 base, and 13 bases separated the two germline ends. CDR3 sequence (DNA): TGCGCCAGCAGCCAGACCCCTGGATTAAGCAATCAGCCCCAGCATTTT. Its translation is CASSQTPGLSNQPQHF.

There are a few counts of this clonotype. V is TRBV5-6 and J is TRBJ2-1; 7 bases are a match to TRBD1. The CDR3 has 14 amino acids. Germline CDR1 reads SGHDT; CDR2 reads YYEEEE. J was trimmed by 2 bases and V by 4 bases; bases with no gene match: 3. The CDR3 DNA reads TGTGCCAGCAGCCCTGGGACAGCCTACAATGAGCAGTTCTTC. It encodes CASSPGTAYNEQFF.

In its sample, this clonotype was seen many times. The chain couples TRBV5-1 to TRBJ2-1, with D possibly TRBD2 on 5 matching bases. Trimming removed 0 bases from V and 0 bases from J, with 13 bases in between. Germline V gene data show CDR1 as SGHRS and CDR2 as YFSETQ. This CDR3 has 17 amino acids. The CDR3 DNA is TGCGCCAGCAGCTTGGTCATTAGCGAGAGCTCCTACAATGAGCAGTTCTTC. Its protein is CASSLVISESSYNEQFF.

CDR3 coding DNA: TGCAGTGCCTCGACAGGGGGCTCCTACGAGCAGTACTTC. This gives the protein CSASTGGSYEQYF. This rearrangement joins TRBV20-1 to TRBJ2-7, with 9 bases aligning to TRBD1. Trimming took 6 bases from V and 0 from J; bases not matched to a gene: 3. Germline CDR1 DFQATT, CDR2 SNEGSKA (reference sequence). The CDR3 covers 13 residues.

This clonotype has a handful of counts. This chain uses TRBV6-2 or TRBV6-3 with TRBJ2-1; TRBD2 matches 10 bases. The length of the CDR3 is 15 residues. Germline CDR1 is MNHEY and CDR2 is SVGEGT. Trimming at V came to 5 bases and at J to 5 bases, leaving 6 bases not matched to a gene. This CDR3 is CASSPLAGANNEQFF. CDR3 bases: TGTGCCAGCAGTCCCCTAGCGGGAGCGAACAATGAGCAGTTCTTC.

The V gene is TRBV11-2, the J gene TRBJ2-3; D is perhaps TRBD1 (5 bases). This CDR3 spans 13 amino acids. Trimming left V 3 bases short and J 10 bases short, with 14 bases between. CDR1 is SGHAT, CDR2 FQNNGV, per germline. Written as DNA, the CDR3 is TGTGCCAGCAGCTTTCCAGCCAGGGATTCGCAGTATTTT. The encoded protein is CASSFPARDSQYF.

The table lists this clonotype with many counts. V is TRBV2 and J is TRBJ1-5, with a tentative D call TRBD1 (5 bases). Per the germline V gene, CDR1 is SNHLY and CDR2 is FYNNEI. With 7 bases removed from V and 0 bases from J, the gap between germline ends came to 16 bases. This CDR3 contains 16 residues. The CDR3 coding sequence is TGTGCCAGCAAAGGGGCTTTGACAGATAGCAATCAGCCCCAGCATTTT. This codes for CASKGALTDSNQPQHF.

The rearrangement uses TRBV4-3 and TRBJ2-7; 7 bases are shared with TRBD2. The J segment lost 3 bases and the V segment lost 0 bases, leaving 8 bases of the junction unmatched. Germline CDR1 reads LGHNA; CDR2 reads YSLEER. This CDR3 region has 16 residues. The CDR3 region has the DNA TGCGCCAGCAGCCAAGATGTCAGCGGGGTACTCTACGAGCAGTACTTC. Its translation: CASSQDVSGVLYEQYF.

The chain links TRBV5-1 to TRBJ2-6, with D maybe TRBD2 (6 bases). Germline CDR1 is SGHRS and CDR2 is YFSETQ. V lost 0 bases and J lost 3, with 16 bases in between. The CDR3 loop spans 18 amino acids. CDR3 in DNA: TGCGCCAGCAGCTTGGGTTTGGCTAGCGCGCTTGGGGCCAACGTCCTGACTTTC. Encoded protein: CASSLGLASALGANVLTF.

V usage is TRBV24-1 and J usage is TRBJ1-1; 8 bases are a match to TRBD1. Looked up from germline, CDR1 is KGHDR and CDR2 is SFDVKD. The CDR3 runs 13 residues. V shed 9 bases, J shed 5 bases, and the junction held 7 bases outside the gene matches. CDR3 sequence: CATGTRQGTEAFF. In DNA form, the CDR3 reads TGTGCCACCGGGACCCGACAGGGGACTGAAGCTTTCTTT.